This TCR beta chain was sequenced for a study of blood T cell repertoires in COVID-19. As originally analysed: Reference gene primer amplification yielded estimated nucleated cell counts. Generated by immunoSEQ multiplex PCR, the TCRdb table keeps only in-frame clones and is missing some. That table is the source of V, J and clone size, and D and trimming were worked out from the DNA. The repertoire holds around 400,000 clones, with about 90% as singletons. CDR1 ENHRY and CDR2 SYGVKD come from the germline V gene. V gave up 2 bases and J gave up 1 base; unmatched junction bases: 8. The CDR3 covers 18 residues.

The sample was PBMCs or T cells enriched from blood (not recorded which). The receptor's source is a woman in her thirties who had recovered from COVID-19. V and J are TRBV10-3 and TRBJ1-1, with 12 bases matching TRBD1. The CDR3 spells CAISEPTGQGAKNTEAFF. The CDR3 DNA sequence: TGTGCCATCAGTGAGCCAACGGGACAGGGGGCGAAGAACACTGAAGCTTTCTTT.